The clone carrying this T cell receptor beta chain showed up just a few times. Clones were read by immunoSEQ multiplex PCR, and TCRdb kept only the in-frame ones, dropping some. The sample gives 20,000 to 30,000 clones, 65% to 90% of which show up once; approximately 24% is in the top ten. This sample was taken from a study of siplizumab effects on memory and regulatory T cells. The clonotype originates from a human donor in good health. Material for sequencing was memory CD4+ T cells sorted from blood.

The CDR3 DNA sequence: TGTGCCAGCAGGATCGGGAGCAATCAGCCCCAGCATTTT. It specifies CASRIGSNQPQHF. The chain combines TRBV7-2 with TRBJ1-5; D is unresolved. Germline CDR1 reads SGHTA; CDR2 reads FQGNSA. The ends were cut back, 6 bases at V and 1 base at J, with 7 bases in the middle. The length of the CDR3 is 13 residues.